The clone carrying this T cell receptor beta chain appeared many times. Its target is unknown. This specimen belongs to a study of neurological immune-mediated disorders. Study-level points and caveats: HTLV-1-associated myelopathy showed the most TCR clonal expansion; multiple sclerosis the least, below healthy controls. None of the CDR3 amino acid sequences of expanded clones were shared across subjects, and this suggested private repertoires in all groups.

This sample's time point: longitudinal time-point 2. Unsorted libraries were generated from 2 million PBMCs. These cells had been stored in RNAlater at -80 C. TCRdb recomputed calls from the 5' RACE reads with MiXCR, one row per CDR3 protein. This sample has 70,000 to 95,000 distinct CDR3 sequences, with over 10% found just once. The CDR3 consists of 14 residues. Germline loops: CDR1 MNHEY, CDR2 SVGAGI. Trimming left V 6 bases short and J 5 bases short, with 15 bases between. The receptor's source is a female donor with HTLV-1-associated myelopathy (HAM/TSP). Source material: PBMCs. This chain links TRBV6-5 with TRBJ2-3; D possibly corresponds to TRBD1 (5 bases). The CDR3 protein is CASSSFRQGDTQYF. CDR3 nucleotide sequence: TGTGCCAGCAGCTCTTTTCGGCAGGGAGATACGCAGTATTTT.